This T cell receptor beta chain was sequenced during a study of human T cells and chemical hapten exposure. Whole-study findings and limits: Expanded TCRs created a significantly greater count of big CDR3 similarity clusters than controls did.

CDR3 length equals 15 residues. CDR1 is SGHVS, CDR2 FQNEAQ, per germline. Trimming removed 5 bases at V and 6 bases at J, with 20 bases between. Time point of the sample: patch test 1, 2 weeks after DPC sensitization. Treatment reported: therapeutic diphenylcyclopropenone sensitization with weekly scalp DPC. Study processing details: Per sample, the median was approximately 96,000 TCRs, with values from 23,224 to 690,600. A single record per CDR3 protein comes from TCRdb applying MiXCR to the RACE reads. The V and J calls follow TCRdb's processing rather than the paper's. The table has tens of thousands of distinct CDR3 sequences, about 11% seen once. The table lists this clonotype with many counts. Its specificity is unknown.

The specimen was whole blood, collected in connection with sensitization to the hapten diphenylcyclopropenone (DPC). The origin of this receptor is a woman between 50 and 59 years old with alopecia areata. Some clones in this sample may be carry-over from other donors' samples. This chain uses TRBV7-8 with TRBJ2-7; perhaps D is TRBD1 or TRBD2 (5 bases each). The CDR3 DNA reads as TGTGCCAGCAGCCCCCCCGGGGCGGGCACTGGCGAGCAGTACTTC. This encodes CASSPPGAGTGEQYF.